A single sample is the source of the 7 T cell receptor beta chains below, sequenced in a study of T cells in Graves' hyperthyroidism and ophthalmopathy. Using RNA transcripts as the source, TCR beta CDR3 regions were amplified. The HTBI primer set was used in a first-round RT-PCR of the TCR CDR3. TCRdb passed the multiplex PCR reads through MiXCR, listing each CDR3 protein once. The table records 560,000 or so distinct CDR3 sequences, just under 20% of them present only once. The specimen sequenced was blood. These receptors all come from a man aged 40-50 years with Graves' ophthalmopathy.

Note on this clonotype: A much larger clone lies a single base off, so this may be a read error. The rearrangement joins TRBV12-3 or TRBV12-4 to TRBJ2-4; TRBD2 aligns across 7 bases. This CDR3 contains 14 residues. The CDR3 here is CASSFLPGGNVQYF. The CDR3 nucleotides read TGTGCCAGCAGTTTCTTGCCGGGGGGAAACGTTCAGTACTTC.

V is TRBV30 and J is TRBJ2-4; D is ambiguous. Trimming removed 1 base at V and 12 bases at J, with 7 bases between. Germline CDR1 GTSNPN, CDR2 SVGIG (reference sequence). The CDR3 consists of 10 residues. The chain's CDR3 is CAWSGQNQYF. The CDR3 coding sequence is TGTGCCTGGAGTGGTCAGAATCAGTACTTC.

This clonotype was seen more than once but under ten times. CDR3 sequence reads: CSASGISGLVADTQYF. In DNA form, the CDR3 reads TGCAGTGCCAGCGGGATCTCGGGACTAGTGGCAGATACGCAGTATTTT. The chain has TRBV20-1 and TRBJ2-3, with 8 positions matching TRBD2. The CDR3 covers 16 residues. Germline lookup yields CDR1 DFQATT and CDR2 SNEGSKA (reference sequence). Unmatched junction bases numbered 15, after V lost 6 bases and J lost 4 bases.

This chain links TRBV5-1 with TRBJ2-7, with a weak D call TRBD1 (6 bases). Per germline, CDR1 SGHRS and CDR2 YFSETQ. V was shortened by 0 bases and J by 1 base, with 11 bases between the two germline ends. The CDR3 extends over 15 amino acids. CDR3 residues: CASSLGDISSYEQYF. The CDR3 coding sequence is TGCGCCAGCAGCTTGGGGGACATCTCTTCCTACGAGCAGTACTTC.

This clonotype occurred many times. J is TRBJ2-5 and V is TRBV28; D gene unclear. CDR3 length equals 13 residues. Per the germline V gene, CDR1 is MDHEN and CDR2 is SYDVKM. Trimming cost V 3 bases and J 9 bases, with 14 bases left between them. In DNA, the CDR3 is TGTGCCAGCAGTTTCGGCAGTTCAGATGCCCAGTACTTC. As protein: CASSFGSSDAQYF.

V and J are TRBV20-1 and TRBJ1-6, with a tentative D call TRBD1 (6 bases). The CDR3 covers 17 residues. Germline V CDR1 and CDR2: DFQATT, SNEGSKA (reference sequence). V lost 3 bases, J lost 9 bases, and 24 bases lay in between. The CDR3 region has the DNA TGCAGTGCTAGGGACATACAGGGAACTCGTGTTGGTTCACCCCTCCACTTT. This translates into CSARDIQGTRVGSPLHF.

The rearrangement links TRBV9 to TRBJ2-5; D may correspond to TRBD1 or TRBD2 (5 bases each). V was cut by 3 bases and J by 2 bases, with 14 bases left in between. The germline V gene has CDR1 SGDLS and CDR2 YYNGEE. The CDR3 is 15 amino acids. The CDR3 DNA is TGTGCCAGCAGCGCCTCAGAGGGGCCTCAAGAGACCCAGTACTTC. Translating gives CASSASEGPQETQYF.